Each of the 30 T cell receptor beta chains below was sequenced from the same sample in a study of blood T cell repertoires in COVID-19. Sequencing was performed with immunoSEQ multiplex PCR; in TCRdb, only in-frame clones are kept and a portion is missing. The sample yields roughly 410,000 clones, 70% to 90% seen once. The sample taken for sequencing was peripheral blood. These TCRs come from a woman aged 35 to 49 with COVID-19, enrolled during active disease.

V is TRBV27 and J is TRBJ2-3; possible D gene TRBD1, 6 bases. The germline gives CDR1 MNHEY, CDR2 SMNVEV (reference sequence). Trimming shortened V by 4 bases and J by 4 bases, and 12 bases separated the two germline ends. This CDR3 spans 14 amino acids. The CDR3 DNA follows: TGTGCCAGCAGTTGGGCAGGGGCGGCAGATACGCAGTATTTT. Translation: CASSWAGAADTQYF.

CDR3 region: CASSPSSKEGRYGYTF. CDR3 bases: TGTGCCAGCTCACCAAGTAGTAAGGAGGGCCGATATGGCTACACCTTC. The chain is built from TRBV18 and TRBJ1-2; D unresolved. CDR3 length: 16 amino acids. The germline V gene has CDR1 KGHSH and CDR2 LQKENI. With 2 bases removed from V and 5 bases from J, the gap between germline ends came to 18 bases.

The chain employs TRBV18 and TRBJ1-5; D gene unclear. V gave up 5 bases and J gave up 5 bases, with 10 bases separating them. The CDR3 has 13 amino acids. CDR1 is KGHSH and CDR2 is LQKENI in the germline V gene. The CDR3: CASSSKPDQPQHF. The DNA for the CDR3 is TGTGCCAGCTCATCTAAACCGGATCAGCCCCAGCATTTT.

In DNA form, the CDR3 reads TGTGCCTGGAGTGTATGGGAAGCGGCAACTAATGAAAAACTGTTTTTT. Translation gives CAWSVWEAATNEKLFF. The chain has TRBV30 and TRBJ1-4, with no clear D. This CDR3 has 16 residues. Trimming took 0 bases from V and 0 from J, leaving 11 bases between them. CDR1 is GTSNPN, CDR2 SVGIG, per germline (reference sequence).

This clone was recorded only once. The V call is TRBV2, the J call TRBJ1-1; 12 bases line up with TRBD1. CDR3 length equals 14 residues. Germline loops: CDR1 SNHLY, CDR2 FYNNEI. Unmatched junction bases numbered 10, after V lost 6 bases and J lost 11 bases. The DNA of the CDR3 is TGTGCCAGCAGCGCCGGGACAGGGGGCCGGGAGGCTTTCTTT. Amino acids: CASSAGTGGREAFF.

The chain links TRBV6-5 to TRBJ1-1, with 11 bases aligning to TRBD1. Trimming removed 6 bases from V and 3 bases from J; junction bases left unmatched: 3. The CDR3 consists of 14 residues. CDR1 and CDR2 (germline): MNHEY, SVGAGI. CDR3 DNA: TGTGCCAGCAGAGGACAGGGGGCGGACACTGAAGCTTTCTTT. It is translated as CASRGQGADTEAFF.

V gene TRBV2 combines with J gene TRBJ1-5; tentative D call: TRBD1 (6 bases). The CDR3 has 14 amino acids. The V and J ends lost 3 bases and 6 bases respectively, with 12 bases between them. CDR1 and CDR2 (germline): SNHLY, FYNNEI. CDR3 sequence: CASSDRGRFQPQHF. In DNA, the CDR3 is TGTGCCAGCAGTGACAGGGGACGTTTTCAGCCCCAGCATTTT.

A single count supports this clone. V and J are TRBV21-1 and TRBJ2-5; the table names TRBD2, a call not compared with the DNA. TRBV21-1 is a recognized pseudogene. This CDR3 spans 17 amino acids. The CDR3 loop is CASSNRVASGVGETQYF. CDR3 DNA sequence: TGTGCCAGCAGCAATCGAGTTGCCAGCGGGGTAGGCGAGACCCAGTACTTC.

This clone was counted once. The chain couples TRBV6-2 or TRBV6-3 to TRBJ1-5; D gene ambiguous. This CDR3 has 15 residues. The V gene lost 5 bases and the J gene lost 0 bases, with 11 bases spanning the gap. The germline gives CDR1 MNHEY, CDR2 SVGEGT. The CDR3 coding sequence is TGTGCCAGCAGTAGACACGATCCTAGCAATCAGCCCCAGCATTTT. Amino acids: CASSRHDPSNQPQHF.

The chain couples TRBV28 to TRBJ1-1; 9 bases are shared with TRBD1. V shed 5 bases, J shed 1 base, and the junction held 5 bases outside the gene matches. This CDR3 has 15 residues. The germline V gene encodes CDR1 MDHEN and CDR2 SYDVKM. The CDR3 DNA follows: TGTGCCAGCAGTCAACAGGGGGCCCCGAACACTGAAGCTTTCTTT. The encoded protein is CASSQQGAPNTEAFF.

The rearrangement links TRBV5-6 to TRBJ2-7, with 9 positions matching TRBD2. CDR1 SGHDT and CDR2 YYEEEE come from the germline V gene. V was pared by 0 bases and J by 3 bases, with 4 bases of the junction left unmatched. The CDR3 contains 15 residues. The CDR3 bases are TGTGCCAGCAGCTTGGGCGCGGGGGGGCTCTACGAGCAGTACTTC. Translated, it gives CASSLGAGGLYEQYF. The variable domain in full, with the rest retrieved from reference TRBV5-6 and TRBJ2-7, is DAGVTQSPTHLIKTRGQQVTLRCSPKSGHDTVSWYQQALGQGPQFIFQYYEEEERQRGNFPDRFSGHQFPNYSSELNVNALLLGDSALYLCASSLGAGGLYEQYFGPGTRLTVT.

This CDR3 reads CASSFQRGGTDTQYF. For the CDR3, the DNA is TGTGCCAGCAGTTTCCAGCGGGGCGGCACAGATACGCAGTATTTT. This chain uses TRBV27 with TRBJ2-3; 7 nucleotides line up with TRBD2. CDR1 and CDR2 from the germline V gene are MNHEY and SMNVEV (reference sequence). The CDR3 is 15 residues long. V trimming: 3 bases; J trimming: 1 base; junction bases outside the gene matches: 4.

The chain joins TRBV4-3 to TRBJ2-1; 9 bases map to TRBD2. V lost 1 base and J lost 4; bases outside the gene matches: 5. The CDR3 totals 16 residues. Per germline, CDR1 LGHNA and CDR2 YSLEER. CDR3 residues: CASSQGGLAGYNEQFF. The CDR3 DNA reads TGCGCCAGCAGCCAAGGGGGCCTAGCGGGATACAATGAGCAGTTCTTC.

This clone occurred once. The CDR3, as DNA: TGTGCCAGTCGGGAGCCGAGTGCGGTTACGAACACTGAAGCTTTCTTT. Amino acid sequence: CASREPSAVTNTEAFF. This chain joins TRBV14 and TRBJ1-1; D call uncertain. The germline V gene has CDR1 SGHDN and CDR2 FVKESK. The CDR3 is 16 residues long. Trimming shortened V by 9 bases and J by 1 base, and 21 bases separated the two germline ends. Full variable domain (missing parts from reference TRBV14 and TRBJ1-1): EAGVTQFPSHSVIEKGQTVTLRCDPISGHDNLYWYRRVMGKEIKFLLHFVKESKQDESGMPNNRFLAERTGGTYSTLKVQPAELEDSGVYFCASREPSAVTNTEAFFGQGTRLTVV.

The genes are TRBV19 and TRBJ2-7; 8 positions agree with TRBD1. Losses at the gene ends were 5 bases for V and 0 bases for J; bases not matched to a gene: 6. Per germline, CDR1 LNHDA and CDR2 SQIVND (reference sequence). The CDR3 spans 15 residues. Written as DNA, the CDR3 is TGTGCCAGTAGTCCTCAAGACAGGGGCTCCTACGAGCAGTACTTC. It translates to CASSPQDRGSYEQYF. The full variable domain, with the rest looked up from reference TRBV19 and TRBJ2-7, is DGGITQSPKYLFRKEGQNVTLSCEQNLNHDAMYWYRQDPGQGLRLIYYSQIVNDFQKGDIAEGYSVSREKKESFPLTVTSAQKNPTAFYLCASSPQDRGSYEQYFGPGTRLTVT.

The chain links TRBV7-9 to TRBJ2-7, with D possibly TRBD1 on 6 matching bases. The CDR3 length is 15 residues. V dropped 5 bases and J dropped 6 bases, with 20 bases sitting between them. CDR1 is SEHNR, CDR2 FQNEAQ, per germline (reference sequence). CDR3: CASSPQGLGVSEQYF. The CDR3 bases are TGTGCCAGCAGCCCCCAGGGGCTCGGTGTTTCCGAGCAGTACTTC.

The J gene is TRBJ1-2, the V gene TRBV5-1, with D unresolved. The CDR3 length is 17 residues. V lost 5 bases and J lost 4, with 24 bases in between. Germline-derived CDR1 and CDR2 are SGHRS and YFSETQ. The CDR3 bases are TGCGCCAGCAGTCATACCCCCTTCCAAGGAGAAATCTATGGCTACACCTTC. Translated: CASSHTPFQGEIYGYTF. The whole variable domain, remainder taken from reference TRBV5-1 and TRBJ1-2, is KAGVTQTPRYLIKTRGQQVTLSCSPISGHRSVSWYQQTPGQGLQFLFEYFSETQRNKGNFPGRFSGRQFSNSRSEMNVSTLELGDSALYLCASSHTPFQGEIYGYTFGSGTRLTVV.

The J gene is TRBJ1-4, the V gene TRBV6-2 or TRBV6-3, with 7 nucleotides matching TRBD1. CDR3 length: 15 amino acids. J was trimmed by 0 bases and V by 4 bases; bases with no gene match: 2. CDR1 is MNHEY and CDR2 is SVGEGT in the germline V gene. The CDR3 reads CASSSGQATNEKLFF. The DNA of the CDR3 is TGTGCCAGCAGTTCCGGACAGGCAACTAATGAAAAACTGTTTTTT.

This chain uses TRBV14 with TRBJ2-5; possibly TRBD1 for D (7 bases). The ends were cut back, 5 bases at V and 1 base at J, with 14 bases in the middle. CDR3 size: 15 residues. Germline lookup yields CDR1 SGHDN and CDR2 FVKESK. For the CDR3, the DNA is TGTGCCAGCAGCGACGGAGGGACAGTCCAAGAGACCCAGTACTTC. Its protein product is CASSDGGTVQETQYF.

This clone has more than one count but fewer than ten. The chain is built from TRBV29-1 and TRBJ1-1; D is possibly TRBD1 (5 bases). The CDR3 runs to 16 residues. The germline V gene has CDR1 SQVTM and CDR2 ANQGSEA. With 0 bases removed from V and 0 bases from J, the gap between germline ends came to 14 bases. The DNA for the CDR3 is TGCAGCGTTGAAGATGCCTGGGGCTCAATGAACACTGAAGCTTTCTTT. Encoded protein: CSVEDAWGSMNTEAFF.

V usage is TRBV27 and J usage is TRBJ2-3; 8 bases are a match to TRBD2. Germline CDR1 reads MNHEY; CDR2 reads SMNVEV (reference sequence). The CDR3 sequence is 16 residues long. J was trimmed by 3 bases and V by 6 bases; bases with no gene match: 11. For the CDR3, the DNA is TGTGCCAGCAGGCAGACTAGCGTTAGCAGGACAGATACGCAGTATTTT. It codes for CASRQTSVSRTDTQYF.

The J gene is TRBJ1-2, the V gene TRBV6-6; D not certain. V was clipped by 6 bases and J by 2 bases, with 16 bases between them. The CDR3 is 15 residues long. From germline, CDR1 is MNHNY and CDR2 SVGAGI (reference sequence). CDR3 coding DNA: TGTGCCAGCAGCTCCTATTCGTCCGGGAACTATGGCTACACCTTC. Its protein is CASSSYSSGNYGYTF.

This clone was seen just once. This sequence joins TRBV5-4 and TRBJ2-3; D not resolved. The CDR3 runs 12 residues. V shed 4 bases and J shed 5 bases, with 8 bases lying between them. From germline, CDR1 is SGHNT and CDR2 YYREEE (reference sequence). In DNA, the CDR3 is TGTGCCAGCAGCGCTAGTTTAGATACGCAGTATTTT. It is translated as CASSASLDTQYF.

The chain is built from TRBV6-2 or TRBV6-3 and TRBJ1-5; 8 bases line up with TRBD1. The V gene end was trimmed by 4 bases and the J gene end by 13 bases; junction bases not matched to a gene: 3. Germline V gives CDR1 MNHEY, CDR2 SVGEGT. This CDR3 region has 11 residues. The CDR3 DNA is TGTGCCAGCAGTTCCGGACAGGGACAGCATTTT. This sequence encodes CASSSGQGQHF.

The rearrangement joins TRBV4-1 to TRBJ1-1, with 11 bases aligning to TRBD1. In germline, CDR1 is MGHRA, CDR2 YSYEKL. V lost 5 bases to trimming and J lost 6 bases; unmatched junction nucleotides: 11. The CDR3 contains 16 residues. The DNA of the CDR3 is TGCGCCAGCAGCGGCCGGGACAGGGGGACGGGGCCTGAAGCTTTCTTT. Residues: CASSGRDRGTGPEAFF.

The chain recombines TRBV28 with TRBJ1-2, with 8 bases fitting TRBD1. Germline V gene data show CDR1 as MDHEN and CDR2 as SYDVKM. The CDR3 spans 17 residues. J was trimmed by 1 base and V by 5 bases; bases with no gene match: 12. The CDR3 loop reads CASSKFLDRVDNYGYTF. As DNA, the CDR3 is TGTGCCAGCAGTAAGTTTTTGGACAGGGTGGATAACTATGGCTACACCTTC.

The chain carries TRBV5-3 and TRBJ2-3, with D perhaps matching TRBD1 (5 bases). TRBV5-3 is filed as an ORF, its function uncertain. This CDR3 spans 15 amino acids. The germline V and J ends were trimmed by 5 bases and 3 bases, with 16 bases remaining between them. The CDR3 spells CARSWQGVETDTQYF. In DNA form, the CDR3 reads TGTGCCAGAAGTTGGCAGGGTGTTGAGACAGATACGCAGTATTTT.

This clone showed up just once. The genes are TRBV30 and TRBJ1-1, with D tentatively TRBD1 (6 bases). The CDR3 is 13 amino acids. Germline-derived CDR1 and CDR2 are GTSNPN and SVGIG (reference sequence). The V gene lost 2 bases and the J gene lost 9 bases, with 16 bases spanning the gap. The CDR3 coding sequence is TGTGCCTGGAGTCCCGGGACAACCCTTAAAGCTTTCTTT. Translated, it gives CAWSPGTTLKAFF.

The CDR3 protein is CATATRTTAGGQETQYF. As DNA, the CDR3 is TGTGCCACCGCAACCCGGACAACAGCGGGAGGGCAAGAGACCCAGTACTTC. The V and J genes are TRBV15 and TRBJ2-5; 10 nucleotides align to TRBD2. In germline, CDR1 is LNHNV, CDR2 YYDKDF (reference sequence). CDR3 length: 17 residues. Trimming took 8 bases from V and 2 from J; bases not matched to a gene: 14.

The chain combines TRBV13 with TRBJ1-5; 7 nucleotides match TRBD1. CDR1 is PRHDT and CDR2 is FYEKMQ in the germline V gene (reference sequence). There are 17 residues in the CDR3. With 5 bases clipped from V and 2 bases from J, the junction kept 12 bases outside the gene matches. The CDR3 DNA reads TGTGCCAGCAGCCTACGACAGGGAATAATTGGCAATCAGCCCCAGCATTTT. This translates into CASSLRQGIIGNQPQHF.